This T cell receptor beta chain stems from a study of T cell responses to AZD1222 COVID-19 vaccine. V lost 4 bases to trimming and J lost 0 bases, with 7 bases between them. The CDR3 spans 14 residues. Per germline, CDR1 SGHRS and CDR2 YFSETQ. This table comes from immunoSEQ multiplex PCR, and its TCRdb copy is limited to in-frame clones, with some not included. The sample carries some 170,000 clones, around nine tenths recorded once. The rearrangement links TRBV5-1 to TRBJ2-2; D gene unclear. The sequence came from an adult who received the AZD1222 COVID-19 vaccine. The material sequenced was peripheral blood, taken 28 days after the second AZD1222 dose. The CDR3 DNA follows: TGCGCCAGCAGCAGTCAGACGAACACCGGGGAGCTGTTTTTT. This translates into CASSSQTNTGELFF.